This T cell receptor (beta chain) was identified in a study of cytomegalovirus exposure and HLA in healthy donors. Study-level results: A later analysis reportedly identified an Asian-associated ancestry cluster as carrying fewer N-insertions than the approximately 710-donor mean.

As to this clone: As yet, its antigen is unknown.

V lost 7 bases, J lost 5 bases, and 4 bases stayed unmatched. CDR1 and CDR2 from the germline V gene are ENHRY and SYGVKD. This CDR3 comprises 12 residues. PCR was performed using 60 Vbeta and 13 Jbeta primers. Assay: immunoSEQ multiplex PCR; the TCRdb copy retains only in-frame clones and omits some. The table lists over 75,000 clones, roughly 66% of them singletons. The receptor's source is a young man in good health and CMV-seronegative. The specimen sequenced was PBMCs. The genes are TRBV10-3 and TRBJ1-1; 7 nucleotides align to TRBD1. CDR3 sequence (DNA): TGTGCCATCATGGGCAGGGGGACTGAAGCTTTCTTT. It specifies CAIMGRGTEAFF.